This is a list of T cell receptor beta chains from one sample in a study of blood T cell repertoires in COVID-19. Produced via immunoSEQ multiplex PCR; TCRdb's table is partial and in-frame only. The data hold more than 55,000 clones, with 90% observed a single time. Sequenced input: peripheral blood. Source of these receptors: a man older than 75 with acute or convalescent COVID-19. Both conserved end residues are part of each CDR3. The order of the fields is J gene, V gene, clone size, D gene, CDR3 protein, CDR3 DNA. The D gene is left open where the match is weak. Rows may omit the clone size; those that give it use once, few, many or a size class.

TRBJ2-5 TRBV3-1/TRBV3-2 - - CASSQMILETQYF TGTGCCAGCAGCCAGATGATACTAGAGACCCAGTACTTC
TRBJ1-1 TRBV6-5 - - CASRAGMGMAFF TGTGCCAGCAGGGCGGGGATGGGAATGGCTTTCTTT
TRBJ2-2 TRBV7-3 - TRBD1 CASSSDRGTGSSGELFF TGTGCCAGCAGCTCCGACCGGGGGACAGGGTCCTCCGGGGAGCTGTTTTTT
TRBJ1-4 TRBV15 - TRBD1 CATSRAPGQGGMATNEKLFF TGTGCCACCAGCAGAGCGCCGGGACAGGGAGGAATGGCAACTAATGAAAAACTGTTTTTT
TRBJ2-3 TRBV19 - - CATTGLTDTQYF TGTGCCACCACGGGACTCACAGATACGCAGTATTTT
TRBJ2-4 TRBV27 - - CASRPTTAKNIQYF TGTGCCAGCAGACCCACAACGGCCAAAAACATTCAGTACTTC
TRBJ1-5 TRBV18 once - CASSEVGQPQHF TGTGCCAGCTCAGAAGTGGGCCAGCCCCAGCATTTT
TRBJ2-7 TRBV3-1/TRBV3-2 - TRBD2 CASSLRGSGGYEQYF TGTGCCAGCAGCCTTCGTGGTAGCGGGGGGTACGAGCAGTACTTC
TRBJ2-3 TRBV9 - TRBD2 CASSPGLAGADTQYF TGTGCCAGCAGCCCCGGACTAGCAGGAGCAGATACGCAGTATTTT
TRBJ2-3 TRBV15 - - CATSRHTDTQYF TGTGCCACCTCTCGACACACAGATACGCAGTATTTT
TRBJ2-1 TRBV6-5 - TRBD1 CASSPTGTGLNEQFF TGTGCCAGCAGCCCGACCGGGACAGGGTTGAATGAGCAGTTCTTC
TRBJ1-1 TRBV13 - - CASSPRPTEAFF TGTGCCAGCAGCCCCAGGCCCACTGAAGCTTTCTTT
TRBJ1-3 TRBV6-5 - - CASGLPSGSGNTIYF TGTGCCAGCGGACTACCGTCGGGCTCTGGAAACACCATATATTTT
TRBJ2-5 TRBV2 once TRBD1 CASSEMGQGARVQETQYF TGTGCCAGCAGTGAAATGGGACAGGGGGCGCGGGTTCAAGAGACCCAGTACTTC
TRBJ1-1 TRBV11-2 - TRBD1 CASSLRVGQEEAFF TGTGCCAGCAGCTTAAGGGTGGGACAGGAAGAAGCTTTCTTT
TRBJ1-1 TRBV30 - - CAWRVQDDTEAFF TGTGCCTGGAGAGTACAGGATGACACTGAAGCTTTCTTT
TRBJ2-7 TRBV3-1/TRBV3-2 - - CASSQVRQGPGGQYF TGTGCCAGCAGCCAAGTACGGCAGGGGCCGGGAGGGCAGTACTTC
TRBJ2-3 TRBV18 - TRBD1 CASSGQGASDTQYF TGTGCCAGCTCAGGACAGGGGGCTTCAGATACGCAGTATTTT
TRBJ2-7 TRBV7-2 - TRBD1 CASRFLLGDSYEQYF TGTGCCAGCAGGTTTCTCTTAGGGGACAGCTACGAGCAGTACTTC
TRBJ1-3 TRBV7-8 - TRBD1 CASSLRTGTDSGNTIYF TGTGCCAGCAGCTTACGTACCGGGACAGACTCTGGAAACACCATATATTTT
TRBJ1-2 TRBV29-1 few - CSGGNLDGYTF TGCAGCGGAGGGAATCTAGACGGCTACACCTTC
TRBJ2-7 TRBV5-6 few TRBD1 CASSLVDRSYEQYF TGTGCCAGCAGCTTGGTGGACAGGTCTTACGAGCAGTACTTC
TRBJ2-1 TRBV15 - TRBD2 CATSRDGGRAIADEQFF TGTGCCACCAGCAGAGATGGGGGGAGGGCCATAGCCGACGAGCAGTTCTTC
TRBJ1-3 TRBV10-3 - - CAISAADLGSGNTIYF TGTGCCATCAGCGCCGCGGATTTGGGCTCTGGAAACACCATATATTTT
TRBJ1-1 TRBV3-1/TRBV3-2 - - CASSQGGANTEAFF TGTGCCAGCAGCCAAGGGGGCGCGAACACTGAAGCTTTCTTT
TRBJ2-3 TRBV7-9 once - CASSLVGGGGTDTQYF TGTGCCAGCAGCTTAGTAGGGGGCGGAGGGACAGATACGCAGTATTTT
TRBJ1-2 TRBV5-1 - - CASSGGDYGYTF TGCGCCAGCAGCGGCGGAGACTATGGCTACACCTTC
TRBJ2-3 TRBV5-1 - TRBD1 CASSVDRGRTDTQYF TGCGCCAGCAGCGTGGACAGGGGGCGGACAGATACGCAGTATTTT
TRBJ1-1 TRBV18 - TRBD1 CASSPQIGQGTEAFF TGTGCCAGCTCACCCCAAATCGGACAGGGGACTGAAGCTTTCTTT
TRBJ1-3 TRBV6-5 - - CASSYYQQGTGNTIYF TGTGCCAGCAGTTACTACCAACAGGGAACGGGAAACACCATATATTTT
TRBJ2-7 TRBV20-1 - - CSASETGIEQYF TGCAGTGCTAGTGAGACGGGGATCGAGCAGTACTTC
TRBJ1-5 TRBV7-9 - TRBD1 CASSPGQGSNQPQHF TGTGCCAGCAGCCCGGGACAGGGGAGCAATCAGCCCCAGCATTTT
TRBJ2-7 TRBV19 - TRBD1 CASSNTGGMVEQYF TGTGCCAGTAGTAACACAGGGGGTATGGTCGAGCAGTACTTC
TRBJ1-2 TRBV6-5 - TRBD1 CASSYYLGQDHYGYTF TGTGCCAGCAGTTACTACCTCGGACAGGACCACTATGGCTACACCTTC
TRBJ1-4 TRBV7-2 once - CASSLAGAYEKLFF TGTGCCAGCAGCTTAGCGGGGGCGTATGAAAAACTGTTTTTT
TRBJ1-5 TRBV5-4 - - CASSVPNQPQHF TGTGCCAGCAGCGTTCCTAATCAGCCCCAGCATTTT
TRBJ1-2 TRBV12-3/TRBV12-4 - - CATTTLAGIGYTF TGTGCCACTACAACCCTCGCGGGGATTGGCTACACCTTC
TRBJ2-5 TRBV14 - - CASSQDSLSQYF TGTGCCAGCAGCCAAGATAGTCTATCCCAGTACTTC
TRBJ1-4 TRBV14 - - CASSRALHEKLFF TGTGCCAGCAGCCGGGCCCTTCACGAAAAACTGTTTTTT
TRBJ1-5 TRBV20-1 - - CSASPGVSQPQHF TGCAGTGCTAGTCCAGGGGTTAGCCAGCCCCAGCATTTT
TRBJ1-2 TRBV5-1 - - CASSFSGDEGYTF TGCGCCAGCAGCTTCTCGGGGGACGAGGGCTACACCTTC
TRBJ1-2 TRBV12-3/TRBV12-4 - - CASSFIGVGGYTF TGTGCCAGCAGTTTTATAGGGGTCGGGGGCTACACCTTC
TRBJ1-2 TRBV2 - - CASRNTGSVDGYTF TGTGCCAGCAGGAATACAGGGTCGGTTGATGGCTACACCTTC
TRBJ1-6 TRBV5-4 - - CASSPDLGSYNSPLHF TGTGCCAGCAGCCCCGACTTGGGCTCCTATAATTCACCCCTCCACTTT
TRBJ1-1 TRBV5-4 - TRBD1 CASSLVGQVNTEAFF TGTGCCAGCAGCTTGGTAGGACAGGTGAACACTGAAGCTTTCTTT
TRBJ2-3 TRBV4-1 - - CASSQLNQGGDTQYF TGCGCCAGCAGCCAATTGAATCAGGGAGGCGATACGCAGTATTTT
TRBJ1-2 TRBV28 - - CASSLPDYGYTF TGTGCCAGCAGTTTACCCGACTATGGCTACACCTTC
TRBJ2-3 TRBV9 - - CATSSLSADTQYF TGTGCCACCTCCAGCCTCTCAGCGGATACGCAGTATTTT